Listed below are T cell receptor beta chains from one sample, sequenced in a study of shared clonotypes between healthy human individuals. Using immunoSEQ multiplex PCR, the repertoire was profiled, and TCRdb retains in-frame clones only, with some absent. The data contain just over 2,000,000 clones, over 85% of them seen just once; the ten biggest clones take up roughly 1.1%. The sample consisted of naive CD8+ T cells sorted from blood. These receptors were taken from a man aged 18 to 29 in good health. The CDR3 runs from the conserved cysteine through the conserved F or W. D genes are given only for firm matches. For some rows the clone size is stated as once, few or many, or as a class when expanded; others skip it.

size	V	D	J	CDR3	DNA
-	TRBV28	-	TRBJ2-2	CASSNLETGELFF	TGTGCCAGCAGTAACCTAGAGACCGGGGAGCTGTTTTTT
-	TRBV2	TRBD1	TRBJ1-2	CASSDGQGVKGYTF	TGTGCCAGCAGTGACGGACAGGGAGTTAAGGGCTACACCTTC
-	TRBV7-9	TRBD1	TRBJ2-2	CASSPRDRVAGELFF	TGTGCCAGCAGCCCCCGGGACAGGGTTGCCGGGGAGCTGTTTTTT
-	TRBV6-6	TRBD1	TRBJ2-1	CASSPTGGSYNEQFF	TGTGCCAGCAGCCCGACAGGGGGCTCCTACAATGAGCAGTTCTTC
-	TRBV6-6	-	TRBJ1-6	CASTGGTFNSPLHF	TGTGCCAGCACGGGGGGGACCTTTAATTCACCCCTCCACTTT
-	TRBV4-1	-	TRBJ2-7	CASSPKDGYYEQYF	TGCGCCAGCAGCCCGAAGGACGGGTACTACGAGCAGTACTTC
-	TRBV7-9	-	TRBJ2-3	CASSQGSTDTQYF	TGTGCCAGCAGCCAAGGGTCCACAGATACGCAGTATTTT
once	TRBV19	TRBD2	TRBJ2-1	CASIRTSGDYNEQFF	TGTGCCAGTATACGCACTAGCGGGGACTACAATGAGCAGTTCTTC
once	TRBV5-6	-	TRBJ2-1	CASSFASENEQFF	TGTGCCAGCAGCTTTGCTAGCGAGAATGAGCAGTTCTTC
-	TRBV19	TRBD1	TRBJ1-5	CASSTDRELYQPQHF	TGTGCCAGTAGTACGGACAGGGAATTATATCAGCCCCAGCATTTT
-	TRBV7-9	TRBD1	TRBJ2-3	CASSNPRQGRTDTQYF	TGTGCCAGCAGCAACCCGAGACAGGGGAGGACAGATACGCAGTATTTT
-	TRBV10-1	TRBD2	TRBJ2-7	CASSEGAGVSYEQYF	TGCGCCAGCAGTGAAGGCGCGGGGGTGTCCTACGAGCAGTACTTC
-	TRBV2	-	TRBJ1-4	CASMSVTGRDEKLFF	TGTGCCAGCATGAGTGTGACAGGTCGCGATGAAAAACTGTTTTTT
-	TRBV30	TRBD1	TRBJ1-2	CAWSVLGQGEGYTF	TGTGCCTGGAGTGTACTGGGACAGGGTGAAGGCTACACCTTC
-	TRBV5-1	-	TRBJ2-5	CASSLSGALETQYF	TGCGCCAGCAGCTTGTCGGGGGCATTGGAGACCCAGTACTTC
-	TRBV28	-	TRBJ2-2	CASNQGNGELFF	TGTGCCAGCAACCAGGGAAACGGGGAGCTGTTTTTT
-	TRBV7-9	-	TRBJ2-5	CASSLGSGQETQYF	TGTGCCAGCAGCTTAGGGTCGGGGCAAGAGACCCAGTACTTC
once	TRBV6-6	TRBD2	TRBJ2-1	CASSYVTSGSTDEQFF	TGTGCCAGCAGTTACGTGACTAGCGGGAGTACGGATGAGCAGTTCTTC
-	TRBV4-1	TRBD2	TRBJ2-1	CASSQESGLGGRVFF	TGCGCCAGCAGCCAAGAATCCGGTTTGGGCGGGAGGGTGTTCTTC
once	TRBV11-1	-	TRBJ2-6	CASSVPGPVTGANVLTF	TGTGCCAGCAGCGTCCCGGGACCTGTGACTGGGGCCAACGTCCTGACTTTC
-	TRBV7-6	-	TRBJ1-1	CASSFGGMNTEAFF	TGTGCCAGCAGCTTCGGGGGTATGAACACTGAAGCTTTCTTT
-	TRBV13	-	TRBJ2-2	CASSSGGGRAGELFF	TGTGCCAGCAGCTCTGGCGGAGGGCGGGCCGGGGAGCTGTTTTTT
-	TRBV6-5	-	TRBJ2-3	CASSNGWRDTQYF	TGTGCCAGCAGTAACGGGTGGAGAGATACGCAGTATTTT
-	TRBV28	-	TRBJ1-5	CASSLSWGNQPQHF	TGTGCCAGCAGTTTATCCTGGGGGAATCAGCCCCAGCATTTT
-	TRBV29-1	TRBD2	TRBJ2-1	CSVLAGLQDEQFF	TGCAGCGTACTAGCGGGCCTGCAAGATGAGCAGTTCTTC
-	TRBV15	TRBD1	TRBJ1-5	CATSSDWTGGGNQPQHF	TGTGCCACCAGCAGCGATTGGACAGGGGGTGGCAATCAGCCCCAGCATTTT
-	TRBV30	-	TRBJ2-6	CAWSGTGTGANVLTF	TGTGCCTGGAGTGGCACAGGGACAGGGGCCAACGTCCTGACTTTC
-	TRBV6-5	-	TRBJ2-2	CASSYGGELFF	TGTGCCAGCAGTTATGGCGGGGAGCTGTTTTTT
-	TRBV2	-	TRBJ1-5	CASGTNQPQHF	TGTGCCAGCGGGACGAATCAGCCCCAGCATTTT
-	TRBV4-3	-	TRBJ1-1	CASSQALGPTEAFF	TGCGCCAGCAGCCAAGCTTTGGGGCCCACTGAAGCTTTCTTT
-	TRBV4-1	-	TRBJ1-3	CASSQEPGYGNTIYF	TGCGCCAGCAGCCAAGAACCAGGGTATGGAAACACCATATATTTT
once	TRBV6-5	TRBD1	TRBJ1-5	CASSDRGNQPQHF	TGTGCCAGTAGTGACAGGGGAAATCAGCCCCAGCATTTT
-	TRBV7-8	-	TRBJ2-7	CASAMSSYEQYF	TGTGCCAGCGCCATGAGCTCCTACGAGCAGTACTTC
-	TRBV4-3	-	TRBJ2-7	CASSQGSGYEQYF	TGCGCCAGCAGCCAAGGCTCGGGCTACGAGCAGTACTTC
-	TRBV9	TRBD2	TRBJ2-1	CASSPRAGSKYDEQFF	TGTGCCAGCAGCCCCCGAGCGGGGAGTAAGTACGATGAGCAGTTCTTC
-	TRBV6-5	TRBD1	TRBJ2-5	CASTQGAGQETQYF	TGTGCCAGCACGCAGGGGGCAGGGCAAGAGACCCAGTACTTC
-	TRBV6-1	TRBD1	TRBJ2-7	CASNTGQVFYEQYF	TGTGCCAGCAATACGGGACAGGTATTCTACGAGCAGTACTTC
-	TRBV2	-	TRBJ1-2	CASSEPEGYTF	TGTGCCAGCAGTGAGCCAGAAGGCTACACCTTC
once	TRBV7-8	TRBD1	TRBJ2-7	CASSPGQSYEQYF	TGTGCCAGCAGCCCGGGACAGTCATACGAGCAGTACTTC
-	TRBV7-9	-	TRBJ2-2	CASSPPLGLNTGELFF	TGTGCCAGCAGCCCCCCCCTGGGGCTGAACACCGGGGAGCTGTTTTTT
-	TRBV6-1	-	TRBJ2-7	CASSTFLPYEQYF	TGTGCCAGCAGTACATTCTTACCCTACGAGCAGTACTTC
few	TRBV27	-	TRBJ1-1	CASGNRAHTEAFF	TGTGCCAGCGGCAACAGGGCTCACACTGAAGCTTTCTTT
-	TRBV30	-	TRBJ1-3	CAWSVLTASGNTIYF	TGTGCCTGGAGTGTACTAACAGCCTCTGGAAACACCATATATTTT
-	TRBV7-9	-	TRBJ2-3	CASLFPSTDTQYF	TGTGCCAGCCTATTCCCCAGCACAGATACGCAGTATTTT
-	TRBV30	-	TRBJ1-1	CAWSVRGLRTEAFF	TGTGCCTGGAGTGTACGTGGATTAAGGACTGAAGCTTTCTTT
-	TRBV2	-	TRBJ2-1	CASSGLGGNEQFF	TGTGCCAGCAGTGGACTAGGAGGCAATGAGCAGTTCTTC
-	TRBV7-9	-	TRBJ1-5	CASSLGFKPQHF	TGTGCCAGCAGCTTAGGGTTTAAGCCCCAGCATTTT
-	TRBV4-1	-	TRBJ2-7	CASSQVSGVAGYEQYF	TGCGCCAGCAGCCAAGTGTCGGGGGTCGCCGGCTACGAGCAGTACTTC
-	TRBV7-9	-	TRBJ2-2	CASSLITRGDTGELFF	TGTGCCAGCAGCTTAATAACCAGGGGCGACACCGGGGAGCTGTTTTTT
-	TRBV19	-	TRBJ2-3	CASSILLGDTQYF	TGTGCCAGTAGTATTCTTCTCGGGGATACGCAGTATTTT
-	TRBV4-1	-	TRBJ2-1	CASSQDPPVGAVYNEQFF	TGCGCCAGCAGCCAAGATCCCCCGGTGGGAGCCGTCTACAATGAGCAGTTCTTC
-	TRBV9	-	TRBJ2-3	CASSVGRESDTQYF	TGTGCCAGCAGCGTGGGTCGGGAGTCAGATACGCAGTATTTT
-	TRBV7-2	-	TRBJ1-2	CASSLDLYGYTF	TGTGCCAGCAGCTTAGACCTCTATGGCTACACCTTC
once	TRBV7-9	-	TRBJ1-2	CASSLENSYGYTF	TGTGCCAGCAGCTTAGAAAACAGCTATGGCTACACCTTC
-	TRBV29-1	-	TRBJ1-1	CSVAAENTEAFF	TGCAGCGTTGCGGCAGAGAACACTGAAGCTTTCTTT
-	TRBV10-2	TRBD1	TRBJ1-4	CASSPAPGTATNEKLFF	TGCGCCAGCAGTCCTGCCCCTGGGACAGCAACTAATGAAAAACTGTTTTTT
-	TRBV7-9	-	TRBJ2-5	CASSAREETQYF	TGTGCCAGCAGCGCTAGGGAAGAGACCCAGTACTTC
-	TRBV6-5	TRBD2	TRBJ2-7	CASSTPLAGSYEQYF	TGTGCCAGCAGTACCCCTCTAGCGGGCTCCTACGAGCAGTACTTC
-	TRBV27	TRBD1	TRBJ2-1	CASSARTGGVDNEQFF	TGTGCCAGCAGTGCACGGACAGGGGGGGTCGACAATGAGCAGTTCTTC